This T cell receptor beta chain was sequenced in a study of OX40 agonist ivuxolimab in advanced cancers. Study as a whole: The group had a mean age of 60 years, ranged from roughly 20 to 79, and was 80% to 90% male.

This CDR3 has 15 residues. Trimming took 4 bases from V and 0 from J, leaving 10 bases between them. Germline assignment: CDR1 SGHRS and CDR2 YFSETQ. Produced via immunoSEQ multiplex PCR; TCRdb's table is partial and in-frame only. The sample lists 55,000 to 80,000 clones; 84% were seen once. This rearrangement joins TRBV5-1 to TRBJ1-4; D possibly corresponds to TRBD1 (6 bases). Sequencing used CD4+ or CD8+ T cells sorted from blood, obtained in a trial of the OX40 agonist ivuxolimab. This TCR came from an adult with an advanced solid tumor such as melanoma, head and neck, liver or kidney cancer. Here the CDR3 reads CASSPGTPTNEKLFF. CDR3 DNA sequence: TGCGCCAGCAGCCCCGGGACACCAACTAATGAAAAACTGTTTTTT.